The rows below give T cell receptor beta chains drawn from one sample of a study of CD8 T cells in ankylosing spondylitis. TCRdb ran MiXCR on the 5' RACE reads and lists one entry per CDR3 protein. The sample holds 330,000 or so distinct CDR3 sequences, 6.5% to 10% seen once. Sequenced sample: blood, either unsorted or a sorted T cell fraction (not recorded which). Receptors originate from a male donor with ankylosing spondylitis. Each CDR3 is given with its conserved first and last residue. The D gene is left open where the match is weak. Size is omitted from some rows. Given values are once, few, many or a class for expanded clones.

v_gene	j_gene	d_gene	abundance	CDR3aa	CDR3nt
TRBV24-1	TRBJ2-1	.	few	CATSDLEDNEQFF	TGTGCCACCAGTGATTTAGAAGACAATGAGCAGTTCTTC
TRBV2	TRBJ1-6	.	few	CASRVRGAGSPLHF	TGTGCCAGCAGGGTCAGGGGAGCTGGTTCACCCCTCCACTTT
TRBV6-2/TRBV6-3	TRBJ1-5	.	.	CASSFRRGDQPQHF	TGTGCCAGCAGTTTCCGTCGGGGAGATCAGCCCCAGCATTTT
TRBV11-2	TRBJ1-3	.	.	CASSRGGRRPYISGNTIYF	TGTGCCAGCAGCCGCGGCGGCAGGAGACCTTATATCTCTGGAAACACCATATATTTT
TRBV29-1	TRBJ2-7	TRBD1	many	CSVEAGQGKRSYEQYF	TGCAGCGTTGAGGCCGGACAGGGGAAACGATCCTACGAGCAGTACTTC
TRBV20-1	TRBJ2-3	TRBD2	.	CSATGGRGPDTQYF	TGCAGTGCTACCGGCGGGAGAGGGCCAGATACGCAGTATTTT
TRBV7-2	TRBJ1-1	.	.	CASSRTRGGNTEAFF	TGTGCCAGCAGCAGAACTAGGGGGGGAAACACTGAAGCTTTCTTT
TRBV20-1	TRBJ2-7	TRBD2	few	CSAFPGLAGALSFYEQYF	TGCAGTGCTTTTCCGGGACTAGCGGGAGCCCTCTCCTTCTACGAGCAGTACTTC
TRBV12-3/TRBV12-4	TRBJ2-3	TRBD2	many	CASSFLAGGQDTQYF	TGTGCCAGCAGTTTTCTAGCGGGGGGCCAAGATACGCAGTATTTT
TRBV7-8	TRBJ1-5	TRBD1	many	CASSLAWDRAGQPQHF	TGTGCCAGCAGCTTAGCTTGGGACAGGGCGGGACAGCCCCAGCATTTT
TRBV29-1	TRBJ1-2	TRBD1	few	CSVPGQDSYGYTF	TGCAGCGTACCGGGACAGGACAGCTATGGCTACACCTTC
TRBV27	TRBJ1-5	TRBD1	few	CASRRDREVYQPQHF	TGTGCCAGCAGACGGGACAGGGAGGTTTATCAGCCCCAGCATTTT
TRBV14	TRBJ2-1	TRBD2	.	CASSRSGRAYGEQFF	TGTGCCAGCAGCCGTAGCGGGAGGGCCTATGGTGAGCAGTTCTTC
TRBV7-3	TRBJ1-5	.	.	CASSQTGMGQPQHF	TGTGCCAGCAGTCAAACAGGGATGGGTCAGCCCCAGCATTTT
TRBV30	TRBJ1-2	TRBD1	many	CACTGTGNYGYTF	TGTGCCTGTACCGGGACAGGGAACTATGGCTACACCTTC
TRBV5-1	TRBJ2-1	.	many	CASSLDIRGQFF	TGCGCCAGCAGCTTGGACATTAGGGGGCAGTTCTTC
TRBV20-1	TRBJ1-5	.	.	CSARASGYQPQHF	TGCAGTGCTAGAGCTTCGGGTTATCAGCCCCAGCATTTT
TRBV4-1	TRBJ1-2	.	.	CASSQVVGEDGYTF	TGCGCCAGCAGCCAAGTTGTTGGGGAAGATGGCTACACCTTC
TRBV7-9	TRBJ2-1	.	.	CASSLGRNFKFF	TGTGCCAGCAGCTTAGGTCGGAATTTTAAGTTCTTC
TRBV10-3	TRBJ2-3	TRBD1	many	CAVRDRQTDTQYF	TGCGCGGTGAGGGACAGGCAAACAGATACGCAGTATTTT
TRBV18	TRBJ2-3	TRBD2	many	CASSPGTSGMLDTQYF	TGTGCCAGCTCACCAGGGACTAGCGGGATGCTAGATACGCAGTATTTT
TRBV29-1	TRBJ2-1	.	.	CSVEDLGSSYNEQFF	TGCAGCGTTGAAGATCTGGGGAGCTCCTACAATGAGCAGTTCTTC
TRBV20-1	TRBJ2-4	.	.	CSASTGFLAKNIQYF	TGCAGTGCTAGTACTGGATTTCTAGCCAAAAACATTCAGTACTTC
TRBV27	TRBJ2-6	.	.	CASSFWGSGANVLTF	TGTGCCAGCAGTTTTTGGGGCTCTGGGGCCAACGTCCTGACTTTC
TRBV5-1	TRBJ1-2	TRBD1	few	CASMGQGYYGYTF	TGCGCCAGCATGGGACAGGGATACTATGGCTACACCTTC
TRBV3-1	TRBJ2-1	TRBD1	many	CASSHHSDRAYNEQFF	TGTGCCAGCAGCCACCACTCGGACAGGGCGTACAATGAGCAGTTCTTC
TRBV21-1	TRBJ2-1	.	few	CASSKAGHVGQGFYNEQFF	TGTGCCAGCAGCAAAGCAGGTCATGTGGGACAGGGTTTTTACAATGAGCAGTTCTTC
TRBV27	TRBJ1-5	TRBD1	.	CASSLQGARNQPQHF	TGTGCCAGCAGTTTGCAGGGGGCACGAAATCAGCCCCAGCATTTT
TRBV4-3	TRBJ2-1	TRBD2	few	CASSQEISGRSYNEQFF	TGCGCCAGCAGCCAAGAAATAAGCGGGAGGTCCTACAATGAGCAGTTCTTC
TRBV2	TRBJ2-2	TRBD1	.	CASSAWTGGFSGELFF	TGTGCCAGCAGTGCTTGGACAGGGGGATTTTCCGGGGAGCTGTTTTTT
TRBV4-2	TRBJ2-1	TRBD1	many	CASSQDGTGAYNEQFF	TGTGCCAGCAGCCAAGATGGGACAGGGGCCTACAATGAGCAGTTCTTC
TRBV5-1	TRBJ1-2	TRBD1	.	CASSSGQEYYGYTF	TGCGCCAGCAGCTCTGGACAGGAATACTATGGCTACACCTTC
TRBV9	TRBJ2-7	.	many	CASSVEESEQYF	TGTGCCAGCAGCGTAGAGGAGAGCGAGCAGTACTTC
TRBV24-1	TRBJ2-7	.	few	CATSRGFEQYF	TGTGCCACCAGTCGGGGGTTCGAGCAGTACTTC
TRBV19	TRBJ1-2	.	.	CASSPTTDETGYTF	TGTGCCAGTAGTCCGACGACAGACGAGACTGGCTACACCTTC
TRBV11-3	TRBJ2-1	.	.	CASSLAANEQFF	TGTGCCAGCAGCTTAGCCGCCAATGAGCAGTTCTTC
TRBV20-1	TRBJ2-1	.	.	CSARDSGYNEQFF	TGCAGTGCTAGAGATAGCGGATACAATGAGCAGTTCTTC
TRBV7-9	TRBJ1-1	.	many	CASSLRPNTEAFF	TGTGCCAGCAGCTTAAGGCCGAACACTGAAGCTTTCTTT
TRBV9	TRBJ2-7	TRBD2	.	CASSVAGTRDSYEQYF	TGTGCCAGCAGCGTAGCCGGGACTAGAGACTCCTACGAGCAGTACTTC
TRBV5-1	TRBJ1-1	.	many	CASSLGLAENTEAFF	TGCGCCAGCAGTCTCGGATTGGCAGAGAACACTGAAGCTTTCTTT
TRBV6-6	TRBJ1-1	.	few	CASRGYGTEAFF	TGTGCCAGCCGTGGGTACGGCACTGAAGCTTTCTTT
TRBV29-1	TRBJ1-2	TRBD1	many	CSVSDRENYGYTF	TGCAGCGTTTCGGACAGGGAAAACTATGGCTACACCTTC